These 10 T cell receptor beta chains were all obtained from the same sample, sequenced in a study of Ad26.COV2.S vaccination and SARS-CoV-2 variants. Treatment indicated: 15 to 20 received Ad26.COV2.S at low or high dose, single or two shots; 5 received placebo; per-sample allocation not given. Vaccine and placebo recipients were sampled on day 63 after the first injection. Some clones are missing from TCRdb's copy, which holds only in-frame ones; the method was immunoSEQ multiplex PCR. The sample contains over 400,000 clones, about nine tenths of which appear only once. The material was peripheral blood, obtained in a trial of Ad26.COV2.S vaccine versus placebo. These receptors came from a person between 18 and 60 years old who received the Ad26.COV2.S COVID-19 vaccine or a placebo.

CDR3 amino acids: CASSLEGGFYNEQFF. In DNA form, the CDR3 reads TGTGCCAGCAGTTTGGAGGGAGGGTTCTACAATGAGCAGTTCTTC. The chain is built from TRBV6-2 or TRBV6-3 and TRBJ2-1, with 7 nucleotides matching TRBD2. Germline V lookup: CDR1 MNHEY, CDR2 SVGEGT. With 4 bases clipped from V and 3 bases from J, the junction kept 6 bases outside the gene matches. The CDR3 runs 15 residues.

The CDR3 nucleotides read TGTGCCAGCAGCTGGGGACTAGCAACAGATACGCAGTATTTT. It yields the protein CASSWGLATDTQYF. The V and J genes are TRBV7-3 and TRBJ2-3, with 9 positions matching TRBD2. V shed 4 bases and J 3 bases; nucleotides not matched to a gene: 2. Per germline, CDR1 SGHTA and CDR2 FQGTGA. The CDR3 extends over 14 amino acids. Combining the CDR3 with reference TRBV7-3 and TRBJ2-3 gives the whole variable domain GAGVSQTPSNKVTEKGKYVELRCDPISGHTALYWYRQSLGQGPEFLIYFQGTGAADDSGLPNDRFFAVRPEGSVSTLKIQRTERGDSAVYLCASSWGLATDTQYFGPGTRLTVL.

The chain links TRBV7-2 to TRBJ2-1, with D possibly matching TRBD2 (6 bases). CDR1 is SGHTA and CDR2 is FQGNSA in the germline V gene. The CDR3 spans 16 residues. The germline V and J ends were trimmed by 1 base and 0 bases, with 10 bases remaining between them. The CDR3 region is CASSLGVGGSYNEQFF. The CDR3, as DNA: TGTGCCAGCAGCTTAGGGGTCGGGGGCTCCTACAATGAGCAGTTCTTC. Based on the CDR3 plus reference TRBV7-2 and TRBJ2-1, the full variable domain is GAGVSQSPSNKVTEKGKDVELRCDPISGHTALYWYRQSLGQGLEFLIYFQGNSAPDKSGLPSDRFSAERTGGSVSTLTIQRTQQEDSAVYLCASSLGVGGSYNEQFFGPGTRLTVL.

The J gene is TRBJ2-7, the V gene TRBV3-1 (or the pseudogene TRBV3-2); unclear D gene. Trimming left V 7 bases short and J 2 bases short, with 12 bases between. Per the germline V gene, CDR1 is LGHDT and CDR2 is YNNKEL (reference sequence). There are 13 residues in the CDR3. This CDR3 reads CASTSSEPYEQYF. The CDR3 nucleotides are TGTGCCAGCACCTCGAGCGAGCCCTACGAGCAGTACTTC.

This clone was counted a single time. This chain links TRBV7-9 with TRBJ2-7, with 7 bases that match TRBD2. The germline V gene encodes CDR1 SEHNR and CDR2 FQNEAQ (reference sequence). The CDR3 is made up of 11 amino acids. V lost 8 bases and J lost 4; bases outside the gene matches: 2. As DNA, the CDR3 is TGTGCCAGCGGGGGGGAATACGAGCAGTACTTC. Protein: CASGGEYEQYF.

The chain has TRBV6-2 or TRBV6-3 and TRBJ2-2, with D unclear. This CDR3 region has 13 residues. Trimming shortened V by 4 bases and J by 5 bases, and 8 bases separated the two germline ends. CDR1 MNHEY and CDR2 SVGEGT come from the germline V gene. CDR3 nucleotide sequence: TGTGCCAGCAGTTCCTCTGGGACCGGGGAGCTGTTTTTT. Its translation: CASSSSGTGELFF.

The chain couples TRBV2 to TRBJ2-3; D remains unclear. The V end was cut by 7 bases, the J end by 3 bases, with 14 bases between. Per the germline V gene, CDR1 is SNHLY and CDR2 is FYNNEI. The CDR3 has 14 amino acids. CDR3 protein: CASTRDITTDTQYF. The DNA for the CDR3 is TGTGCCAGCACTAGAGATATCACAACAGATACGCAGTATTTT.

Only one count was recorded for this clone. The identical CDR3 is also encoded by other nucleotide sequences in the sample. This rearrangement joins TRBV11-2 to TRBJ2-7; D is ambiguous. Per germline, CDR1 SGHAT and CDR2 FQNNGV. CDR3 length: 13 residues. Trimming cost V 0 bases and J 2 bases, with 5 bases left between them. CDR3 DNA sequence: TGTGCCAGCAGCTTAGAGACAACCTACGAGCAGTACTTC. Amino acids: CASSLETTYEQYF.

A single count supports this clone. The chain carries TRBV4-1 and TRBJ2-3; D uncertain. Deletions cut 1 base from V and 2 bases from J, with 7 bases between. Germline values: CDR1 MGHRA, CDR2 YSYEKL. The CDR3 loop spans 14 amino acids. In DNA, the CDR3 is TGCGCCAGCAGCCAAGTTAGGGTCACAGATACGCAGTATTTT. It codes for CASSQVRVTDTQYF.

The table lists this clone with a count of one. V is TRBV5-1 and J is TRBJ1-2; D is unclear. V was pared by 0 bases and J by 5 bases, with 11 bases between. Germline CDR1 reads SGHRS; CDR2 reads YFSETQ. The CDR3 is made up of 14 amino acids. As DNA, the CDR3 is TGCGCCAGCAGCTTGGAAGCAGGCCCATATGGCTACACCTTC. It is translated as CASSLEAGPYGYTF.